The rows below give T cell receptor beta chains drawn from one sample of a study of T-cell memory formation after mild COVID-19. TCRdb passed the 5' RACE reads through MiXCR, listing each CDR3 protein once. Of 350,000 to 450,000 distinct CDR3 sequences in the sample, approximately 25% were seen once. Specimen: PBMCs or a T cell subset sorted from them (not recorded which). All receptors come from an adult woman who had mild COVID-19 (a few samples of this study predate the infection). Cell type and time point are not known. Each CDR3 is given with its conserved first and last residue. Fields, in order: CDR3 length, clone size, V gene, D gene, J gene, CDR3 protein, CDR3 DNA. A D gene is named only where the DNA matches it firmly. Expanded clones are given a class, and other clones once, few, many or no size at all.

cdr3_length: 14
clone_size: many
v_call: TRBV20-1
d_call: .
j_call: TRBJ1-6
cdr3_aa: CSARPRQVLVPLHF
cdr3_nt: TGCAGTGCTAGACCCCGACAGGTCCTCGTTCCCCTCCACTTT

cdr3_length: 18
clone_size: few
v_call: TRBV6-5
d_call: TRBD1
j_call: TRBJ1-1
cdr3_aa: CASSYSSLGGTGRLEAFF
cdr3_nt: TGTGCCAGCAGTTACTCGTCCCTAGGCGGGACAGGGCGTCTTGAAGCTTTCTTT

cdr3_length: 16
clone_size: few
v_call: TRBV4-2
d_call: TRBD2
j_call: TRBJ2-5
cdr3_aa: CASSQGGGGAPETQYF
cdr3_nt: TGTGCCAGCAGCCAAGGCGGCGGGGGGGCCCCGGAGACCCAGTACTTC

cdr3_length: 14
clone_size: .
v_call: TRBV10-1
d_call: .
j_call: TRBJ2-7
cdr3_aa: CASTNRGTPYEQYF
cdr3_nt: TGCGCCAGCACTAATCGGGGTACCCCCTACGAGCAGTACTTC

cdr3_length: 16
clone_size: .
v_call: TRBV14
d_call: TRBD2
j_call: TRBJ2-7
cdr3_aa: CASSQGGPGGIYEQYF
cdr3_nt: TGTGCCAGCAGCCAAGGGGGACCGGGGGGAATTTACGAGCAGTACTTC

cdr3_length: 11
clone_size: .
v_call: TRBV3-1
d_call: .
j_call: TRBJ1-1
cdr3_aa: CASRGALEAFF
cdr3_nt: TGTGCCAGCAGGGGGGCGCTTGAAGCTTTCTTT

cdr3_length: 15
clone_size: few
v_call: TRBV6-6
d_call: TRBD1
j_call: TRBJ1-1
cdr3_aa: CASSWGQGGGTEAFF
cdr3_nt: TGTGCCAGCAGTTGGGGACAGGGGGGAGGCACTGAAGCTTTCTTT

cdr3_length: 13
clone_size: .
v_call: TRBV29-1
d_call: TRBD1
j_call: TRBJ2-5
cdr3_aa: CSVAGDRGETQYF
cdr3_nt: TGCAGCGTTGCTGGGGACAGGGGAGAGACCCAGTACTTC

cdr3_length: 12
clone_size: .
v_call: TRBV20-1
d_call: TRBD1
j_call: TRBJ1-1
cdr3_aa: CSAWTGDTEAFF
cdr3_nt: TGCAGTGCTTGGACAGGTGACACTGAAGCTTTCTTT

cdr3_length: 13
clone_size: few
v_call: TRBV7-2
d_call: .
j_call: TRBJ1-1
cdr3_aa: CASTFRVNTEAFF
cdr3_nt: TGTGCCAGCACCTTCAGGGTGAACACTGAAGCTTTCTTT

cdr3_length: 14
clone_size: .
v_call: TRBV7-2
d_call: TRBD2
j_call: TRBJ2-1
cdr3_aa: CASSPWTSLNEQFF
cdr3_nt: TGTGCCAGCAGCCCCTGGACTAGTTTAAATGAGCAGTTCTTC

cdr3_length: 15
clone_size: .
v_call: TRBV27
d_call: .
j_call: TRBJ2-7
cdr3_aa: CASRSGQPGTYEQYF
cdr3_nt: TGTGCCAGCAGATCAGGGCAGCCGGGGACCTACGAGCAGTACTTC

cdr3_length: 14
clone_size: few
v_call: TRBV4-1
d_call: .
j_call: TRBJ1-2
cdr3_aa: CASSQVGTAGGYTF
cdr3_nt: TGCGCCAGCAGCCAAGTGGGAACCGCGGGTGGCTACACCTTC

cdr3_length: 14
clone_size: few
v_call: TRBV12-3/TRBV12-4
d_call: .
j_call: TRBJ1-1
cdr3_aa: CASSSGGMNTEAFF
cdr3_nt: TGTGCCAGCAGTTCGGGTGGCATGAACACTGAAGCTTTCTTT

cdr3_length: 14
clone_size: .
v_call: TRBV11-3
d_call: .
j_call: TRBJ1-2
cdr3_aa: CASSPAGDNYGYTF
cdr3_nt: TGTGCCAGCAGCCCGGCAGGGGATAACTATGGCTACACCTTC

cdr3_length: 17
clone_size: .
v_call: TRBV24-1
d_call: TRBD2
j_call: TRBJ2-3
cdr3_aa: CATSDRPTSGLTDTQYF
cdr3_nt: TGTGCCACCAGTGACCGACCGACTAGCGGCCTCACAGATACGCAGTATTTT

cdr3_length: 13
clone_size: few
v_call: TRBV5-1
d_call: .
j_call: TRBJ2-1
cdr3_aa: CASSFGWDNEQFF
cdr3_nt: TGCGCCAGCAGCTTCGGATGGGATAATGAGCAGTTCTTC

cdr3_length: 15
clone_size: .
v_call: TRBV6-5
d_call: .
j_call: TRBJ2-2
cdr3_aa: CASCREAIGTGELFF
cdr3_nt: TGTGCCAGCTGTAGGGAGGCGATCGGCACCGGGGAGCTGTTTTTT

cdr3_length: 16
clone_size: .
v_call: TRBV7-9
d_call: .
j_call: TRBJ1-1
cdr3_aa: CASSSDMGHLNTEAFF
cdr3_nt: TGTGCCAGCAGCTCTGATATGGGACACCTGAACACTGAAGCTTTCTTT

cdr3_length: 15
clone_size: .
v_call: TRBV20-1
d_call: TRBD1
j_call: TRBJ2-7
cdr3_aa: CSAPTVDRASYEQYF
cdr3_nt: TGCAGTGCTCCAACCGTGGACAGGGCCTCCTACGAGCAGTACTTC

cdr3_length: 11
clone_size: .
v_call: TRBV5-6
d_call: .
j_call: TRBJ2-7
cdr3_aa: CASSSHLEQYF
cdr3_nt: TGTGCCAGCAGCTCGCATCTCGAGCAGTACTTC

cdr3_length: 13
clone_size: .
v_call: TRBV20-1
d_call: .
j_call: TRBJ1-2
cdr3_aa: CSARENQGGGYTF
cdr3_nt: TGCAGTGCTAGAGAGAACCAGGGAGGGGGCTACACCTTC

cdr3_length: 11
clone_size: .
v_call: TRBV7-9
d_call: .
j_call: TRBJ1-4
cdr3_aa: CASSHNEKLFF
cdr3_nt: TGTGCCAGCAGTCATAATGAAAAACTGTTTTTT

cdr3_length: 14
clone_size: .
v_call: TRBV5-1
d_call: .
j_call: TRBJ1-2
cdr3_aa: CASSPRLADYGYTF
cdr3_nt: TGCGCCAGCAGTCCGCGTCTCGCGGACTATGGCTACACCTTC

cdr3_length: 14
clone_size: few
v_call: TRBV29-1
d_call: .
j_call: TRBJ1-1
cdr3_aa: CSVVGPSLYTEAFF
cdr3_nt: TGCAGCGTTGTGGGACCGTCACTTTACACTGAAGCTTTCTTT

cdr3_length: 16
clone_size: .
v_call: TRBV5-6
d_call: .
j_call: TRBJ1-2
cdr3_aa: CASSLAVRPGAYGYTF
cdr3_nt: TGTGCCAGCAGCTTGGCGGTCCGGCCAGGGGCATATGGCTACACCTTC

cdr3_length: 22
clone_size: .
v_call: TRBV27
d_call: TRBD1
j_call: TRBJ1-2
cdr3_aa: CASSFMPTVLDRAFNAPYGYTF
cdr3_nt: TGTGCCAGCAGTTTTATGCCAACTGTGTTAGACAGGGCTTTCAATGCGCCTTATGGCTACACCTTC

cdr3_length: 15
clone_size: .
v_call: TRBV12-3/TRBV12-4
d_call: .
j_call: TRBJ2-1
cdr3_aa: CASSTVGGLQDEQFF
cdr3_nt: TGTGCCAGCAGCACTGTAGGGGGGCTTCAGGATGAGCAGTTCTTC

cdr3_length: 13
clone_size: .
v_call: TRBV27
d_call: .
j_call: TRBJ1-1
cdr3_aa: CASKPARNTEAFF
cdr3_nt: TGTGCCAGCAAACCCGCAAGAAACACTGAAGCTTTCTTT

cdr3_length: 14
clone_size: .
v_call: TRBV5-1
d_call: .
j_call: TRBJ2-3
cdr3_aa: CASSLESGADTQYF
cdr3_nt: TGCGCCAGCAGCTTGGAGTCGGGGGCAGATACGCAGTATTTT

cdr3_length: 17
clone_size: few
v_call: TRBV5-5
d_call: .
j_call: TRBJ1-3
cdr3_aa: CASSPAPQGNFGNTIYF
cdr3_nt: TGTGCCAGCAGCCCAGCCCCGCAGGGAAATTTTGGAAACACCATATATTTT

cdr3_length: 16
clone_size: few
v_call: TRBV12-3/TRBV12-4
d_call: .
j_call: TRBJ2-6
cdr3_aa: CASSLFGGPGANVLTF
cdr3_nt: TGTGCCAGCAGTTTGTTTGGGGGCCCTGGGGCCAACGTCCTGACTTTC